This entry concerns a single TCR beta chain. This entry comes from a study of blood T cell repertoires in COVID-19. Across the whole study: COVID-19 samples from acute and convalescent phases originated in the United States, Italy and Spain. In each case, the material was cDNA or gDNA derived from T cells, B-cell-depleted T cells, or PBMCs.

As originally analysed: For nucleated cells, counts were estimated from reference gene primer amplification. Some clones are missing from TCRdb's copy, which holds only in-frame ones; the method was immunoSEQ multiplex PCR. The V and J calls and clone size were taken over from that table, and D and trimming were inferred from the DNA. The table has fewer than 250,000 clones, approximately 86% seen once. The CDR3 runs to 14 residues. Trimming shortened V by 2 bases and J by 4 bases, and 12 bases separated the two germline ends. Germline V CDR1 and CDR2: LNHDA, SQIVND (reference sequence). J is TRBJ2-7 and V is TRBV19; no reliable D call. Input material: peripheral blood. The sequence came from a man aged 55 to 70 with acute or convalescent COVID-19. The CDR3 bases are TGTGCCAGTAGTATAACAGTAGGAAAATACGAGCAGTACTTC. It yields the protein CASSITVGKYEQYF.